The rows below give T cell receptor beta chains drawn from one sample of a study of technical replicates of blood from several donors. Assay: immunoSEQ multiplex PCR; the TCRdb copy retains only in-frame clones and omits some. The profile shows 56,000 or so clones, 90% to 95% of them singletons. Sample: PBMCs. The receptors were sampled from a human donor in good health. Some clones in this sample may be carry-over from other donors' samples. Both conserved end residues are trimmed from each CDR3. Fields, in order: V gene, CDR3 protein.

V gene: TRBV4-1; CDR3 protein: ASSQNPGGFGEKLF
V gene: TRBV4-3; CDR3 protein: ASSQSYRGSLYGYT
V gene: TRBV4-2; CDR3 protein: ASNRRGDYGYT
V gene: TRBV19; CDR3 protein: ASSIAEVGYEQY
V gene: TRBV7-9; CDR3 protein: ASSSPGATHNEQF
V gene: TRBV6-5; CDR3 protein: ASSRQGYGNTIY
V gene: TRBV6-1; CDR3 protein: ASSGVDRGNTGELF
V gene: TRBV9; CDR3 protein: ASSVAGTMADTQY
V gene: TRBV11-3; CDR3 protein: ASSFEAGFGEQY
V gene: TRBV7-9; CDR3 protein: ASSLGAAGETQY
V gene: TRBV15; CDR3 protein: ATSRRVGREGPAEQY
V gene: TRBV5-1; CDR3 protein: ASSLQGANTEAF
V gene: TRBV7-6; CDR3 protein: ASSLAGGTGELF
V gene: TRBV10-3; CDR3 protein: AISEGTGVSGTEQF